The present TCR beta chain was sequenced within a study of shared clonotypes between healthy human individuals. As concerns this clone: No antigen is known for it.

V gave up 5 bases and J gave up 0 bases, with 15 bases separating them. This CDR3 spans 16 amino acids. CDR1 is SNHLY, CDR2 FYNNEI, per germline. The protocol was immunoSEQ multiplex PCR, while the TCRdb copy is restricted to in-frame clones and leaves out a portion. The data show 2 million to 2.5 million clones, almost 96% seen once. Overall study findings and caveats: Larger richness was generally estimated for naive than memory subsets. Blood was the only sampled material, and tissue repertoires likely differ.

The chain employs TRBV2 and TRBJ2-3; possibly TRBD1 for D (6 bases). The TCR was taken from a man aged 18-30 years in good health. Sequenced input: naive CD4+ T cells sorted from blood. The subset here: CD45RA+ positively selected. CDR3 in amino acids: CASSTGQTDSTDTQYF. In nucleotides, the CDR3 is TGTGCCAGCAGTACTGGACAGACTGATAGCACAGATACGCAGTATTTT. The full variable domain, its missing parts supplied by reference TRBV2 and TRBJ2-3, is EPEVTQTPSHQVTQMGQEVILRCVPISNHLYFYWYRQILGQKVEFLVSFYNNEISEKSEIFDDQFSVERPDGSNFTLKIRSTKLEDSAMYFCASSTGQTDSTDTQYFGPGTRLTVL.